This T cell receptor (beta chain) was documented in a study of response to subunit inactivated influenza vaccine (dated by TCRdb to 2016 to 2019). As for the study more broadly: Deep quantitative profiling of the T cell receptor repertoire was used in the study to follow responses to a trivalent subunit inactivated influenza vaccine.

CDR1 and CDR2 were assigned from the germline V gene as SGHRS and YFSETQ. Here V drops 2 bases and J drops 9 bases, and the junction holds 7 bases not matched to any gene. The CDR3 sequence holds 16 residues, the cysteine and phenylalanine included. The retained sequence is limited to the CDR3, 48 bases, with the frame set at the first base. Libraries were built with RT-PCR. The data were produced on an Illumina HiSeq 2500. Using fastp at Q25 and MiXCR, TCRdb reprocessed the public reads and kept productive beta chains. Identical CDR3 proteins give one entry, which carries the most common genes and DNA. Present in this sample are a few hundred thousand distinct CDR3 sequences, about 12% of which were seen just once. The top ten hold roughly 7.7% of the sample. This clonotype has a count of ten or more. Its cognate antigen has yet to be identified. Per-base quality was not reported, and no clone a single base away is much larger than it.

The research as a whole found: It was suggested by the authors that each seasonal influenza vaccination may recruit only a limited number of new T cells.

The sample in question was non-naive T cells sorted from PBMCs, obtained 14 days before vaccination. The sample's cell subset or site label, decoded: memory T cell fraction. The V gene is TRBV5-1 and the J gene is TRBJ2-1, with 14 bases aligning to TRBD2. The clonotype comes from a man aged 45-65 years who received an inactivated influenza vaccine. Donor details come from another sample of the same person, matched by shared clones. The DNA reads TGCGCCAGCAGCTTCGGGGCGGGACTAGCGGGAGCTGAGCAGTTCTTC. Translated, this is CASSFGAGLAGAEQFF.